This T cell receptor (beta chain) was sequenced in a study of blood T cell repertoires in COVID-19. Per the germline V gene, CDR1 is SGHDT and CDR2 is YYEEEE. V was trimmed by 0 bases and J by 0 bases, leaving 10 bases between them. CDR3 length: 15 residues. Assay: immunoSEQ multiplex PCR; the TCRdb copy retains only in-frame clones and omits some. The sample lists 300,000 to 350,000 clones, 75% to 95% seen once, with 6.8% in the top ten. This chain connects TRBV5-6 to TRBJ2-7; D is ambiguous. The TCR comes from a woman younger than 45 with COVID-19, enrolled during active disease. The sequencing sample was made of peripheral blood. This CDR3 reads CASSLDPRSSYEQYF. The CDR3 region has the DNA TGTGCCAGCAGCTTGGATCCAAGGAGCTCCTACGAGCAGTACTTC.